This T cell receptor beta chain was recovered during a study of OX40 agonist ivuxolimab in advanced cancers. Study-level background: Ivuxolimab was an agonistic, fully human IgG2 monoclonal antibody directed against OX40 (CD134), a costimulatory receptor. In the dose-escalation cohort, about four fifths of patients were male, and the mean age was 60 years with a range of roughly 20 to 80. Partial responses occurred in three dose-escalation patients, of whom one had hepatocellular carcinoma and two had cutaneous melanoma. The paper covers the monotherapy dose-escalation part of the phase I ivuxolimab trial, which included N ≈ 50 patients. Peripheral TCRbeta sequencing aimed to test whether ivuxolimab altered TCR sequence diversity and caused clonal T-cell expansion. Prior anti-PD-1, anti-PD-L1 or anti-CTLA-4 therapy was permitted, and checkpoint inhibitors had been received by under 50% of dose-escalation patients. Intravenous ivuxolimab was administered to patients every 2 weeks at six dose levels: 0.01, 0.1, 0.3, 1.5, 3 and 10 mg/kg. Of the approximately 50 dose-escalation patients, hepatocellular carcinoma was present in about 20, melanoma in around 15, renal cell carcinoma in 9 and head and neck cancer in 9.

Patients with a history of autoimmune disease or receiving systemic immunosuppression were excluded from the trial. Peripheral blood for TCR sequencing was collected from all dose cohorts at baseline, on cycle 4 day 1, and on cycle 7 day 1. The samples were drawn from a first-in-human, open-label, multicenter phase I dose-escalation trial of ivuxolimab. Adults with locally advanced or metastatic melanoma, renal cell, hepatocellular, or head and neck squamous cell carcinoma were enrolled in the trial. CD4+ and CD8+ T cells were sorted separately from peripheral blood before TCR sequencing. On this clone itself: Its antigen has not been determined. No quality values exist for individual bases; no much larger clone is one base distant.

V is clipped by 2 bases and J by 2 bases, and the sequence between their germline boundaries is 12 bases long. The germline V gene (reference sequence) provides CDR1 SEHNR and CDR2 FQNEAQ. The CDR3, cysteine through phenylalanine, is 15 amino acids long. Only the CDR3 portion is preserved as DNA: 45 bases, with reading frame beginning at the first base. To sequence the TCRbeta CDR3 region, genomic DNA was isolated from the sorted cells. The immunoSEQ Assay was used for sequencing of TCRbeta CDR3 regions. TCRdb limited this immuneACCESS table to in-frame rearrangements with V and J called. A share of clones is missing; checked studies link under half to unresolved V genes, and the rest is unexplained. In all, the sample holds 80,000 to 100,000 clones, and 90% of those were seen once. Together, the top ten hold about 1.5% of the sample. What the work shows at the level of the full study, not this receptor alone: Low levels of normalized T-cell clonal expansion were also seen in some patients who did not respond. At doses of 0.1 to 3.0 mg/kg, clonal expansion of both CD4+ and CD8+ blood T cells was observed from baseline to week 6. Which antigens the clonally expanded peripheral T cells were specific for was not determined. After ivuxolimab, CD8+ T cells had more expanded clones than CD4+ T cells on average. In partial responders in the 0.1-3.0 mg/kg groups, normalized peripheral clonal expansion was found to be among the lowest, especially among CD8+ T cells.

The TCR sequence derives from an adult with an advanced solid tumor such as melanoma, head and neck, liver or kidney cancer. Sequenced material: CD4+ or CD8+ T cells sorted from blood, taken in a trial of the OX40 agonist ivuxolimab. The V and J genes are TRBV7-9 and TRBJ1-1; the D gene is perhaps TRBD1, from 6 matching bases. The nucleotide sequence is given as TGTGCCAGCAGCTTACCGGGACAAAGAAACACTGAAGCTTTCTTT. Its amino acids are CASSLPGQRNTEAFF.